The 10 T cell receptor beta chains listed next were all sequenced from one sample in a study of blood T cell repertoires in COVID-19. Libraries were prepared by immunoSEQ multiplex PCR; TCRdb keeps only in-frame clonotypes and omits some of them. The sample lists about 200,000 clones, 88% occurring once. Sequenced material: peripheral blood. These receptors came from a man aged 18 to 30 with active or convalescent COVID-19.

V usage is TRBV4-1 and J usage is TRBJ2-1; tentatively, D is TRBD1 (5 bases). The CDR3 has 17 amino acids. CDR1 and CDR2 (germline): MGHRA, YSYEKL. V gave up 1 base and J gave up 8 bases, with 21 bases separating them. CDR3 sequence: CASSQGASAPGFDEQFF. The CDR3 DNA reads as TGCGCCAGCAGCCAAGGGGCTTCGGCCCCAGGGTTTGATGAGCAGTTCTTC.

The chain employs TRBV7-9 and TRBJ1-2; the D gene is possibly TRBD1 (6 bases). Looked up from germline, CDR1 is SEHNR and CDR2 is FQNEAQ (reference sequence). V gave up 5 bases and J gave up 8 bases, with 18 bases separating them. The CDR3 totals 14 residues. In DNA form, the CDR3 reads TGTGCCAGCAGCCGGGACATCAATTGGGGGGGCTACACCTTC. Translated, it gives CASSRDINWGGYTF.

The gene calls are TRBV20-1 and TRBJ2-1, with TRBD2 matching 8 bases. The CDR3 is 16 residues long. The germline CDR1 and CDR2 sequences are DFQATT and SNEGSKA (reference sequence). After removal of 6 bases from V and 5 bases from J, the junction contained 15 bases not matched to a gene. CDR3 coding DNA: TGCAGTGCAAGTACCTCCGGGGCGGGGGGCCACAATGAGCAGTTCTTC. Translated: CSASTSGAGGHNEQFF.

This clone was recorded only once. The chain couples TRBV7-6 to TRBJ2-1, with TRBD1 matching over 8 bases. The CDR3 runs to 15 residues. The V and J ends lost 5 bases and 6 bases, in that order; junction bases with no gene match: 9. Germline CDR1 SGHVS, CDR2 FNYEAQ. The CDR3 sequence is CASSPEFGTGNEQFF. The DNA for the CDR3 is TGTGCCAGCAGCCCCGAGTTCGGGACAGGCAATGAGCAGTTCTTC.

The CDR3 loop reads CASSQEGRGLAEKLFF. The CDR3 DNA sequence: TGCGCCAGCAGCCAAGAGGGAAGGGGACTAGCTGAAAAACTGTTTTTT. The gene calls are TRBV4-3 and TRBJ1-4, with a tentative D call TRBD1 (5 bases). V was pared by 0 bases and J by 7 bases, with 15 bases between. CDR1 is LGHNA and CDR2 is YSLEER in the germline V gene. The CDR3 length is 16 residues.

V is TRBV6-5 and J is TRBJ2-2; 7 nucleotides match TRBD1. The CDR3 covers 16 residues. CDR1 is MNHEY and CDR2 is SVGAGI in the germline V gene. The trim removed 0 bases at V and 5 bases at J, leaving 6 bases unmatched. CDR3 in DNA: TGTGCCAGCAGTTACTCAGGGGGCGCGAGTACCGGGGAGCTGTTTTTT. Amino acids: CASSYSGGASTGELFF.

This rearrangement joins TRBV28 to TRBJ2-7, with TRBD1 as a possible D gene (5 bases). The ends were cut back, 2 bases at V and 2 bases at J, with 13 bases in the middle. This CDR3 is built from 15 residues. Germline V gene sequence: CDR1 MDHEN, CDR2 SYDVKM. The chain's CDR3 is CASSLGLGVTYEQYF. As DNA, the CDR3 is TGTGCCAGCAGTTTAGGGTTAGGGGTCACCTACGAGCAGTACTTC.

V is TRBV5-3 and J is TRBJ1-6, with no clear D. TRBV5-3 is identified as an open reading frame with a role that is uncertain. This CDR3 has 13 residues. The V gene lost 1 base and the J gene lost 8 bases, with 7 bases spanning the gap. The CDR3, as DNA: TGTGCCAGAAGCTTGTACTTGTATTCACCCCTCCACTTT. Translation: CARSLYLYSPLHF.

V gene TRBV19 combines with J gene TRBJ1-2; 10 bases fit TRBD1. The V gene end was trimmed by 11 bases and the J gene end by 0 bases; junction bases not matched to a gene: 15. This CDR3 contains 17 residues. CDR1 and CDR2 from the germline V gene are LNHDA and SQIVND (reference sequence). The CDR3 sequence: CASYREVGTGANYGYTF. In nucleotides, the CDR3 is TGTGCCTCCTATCGGGAGGTCGGGACAGGGGCTAACTATGGCTACACCTTC.

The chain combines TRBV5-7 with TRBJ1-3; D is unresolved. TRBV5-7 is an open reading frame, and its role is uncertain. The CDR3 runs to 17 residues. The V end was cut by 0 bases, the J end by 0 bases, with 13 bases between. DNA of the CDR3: TGTGCCAGCAGCTTGGTTGAGGGCCTCCTCTCTGGAAACACCATATATTTT. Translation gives CASSLVEGLLSGNTIYF.